The 16 T cell receptor beta chains presented below share a single source sample, sequenced in a study of PD-L1 blockade in urothelial cancer. Time point: pretreatment peripheral blood. Method: immunoSEQ multiplex PCR; TCRdb's copy keeps in-frame clones and lacks some. The data contain 95,000 or so clones, 87% of them singletons. The sequenced sample was PBMCs, obtained around atezolizumab (anti-PD-L1) treatment. The receptors here all came from a man aged 60-69 years with urothelial cancer.

The CDR3 here is CASSLDGSGANVLTF. In nucleotides, the CDR3 is TGTGCCAGCAGCTTAGACGGCTCTGGGGCCAACGTCCTGACTTTC. The chain couples TRBV7-7 to TRBJ2-6; D is unresolved. Germline CDR1 is SSHAT and CDR2 is FNYEAQ (reference sequence). Trimming left V 1 base short and J 0 bases short, with 4 bases between. The CDR3 is 15 residues long. Variable domain in full (rest from reference TRBV7-7 and TRBJ2-6): GAGVSQSPRYKVTKRGQDVTLRCDPISSHATLYWYQQALGQGPEFLTYFNYEAQPDKSGLPSDRFSAERPEGSISTLTIQRTEQRDSAMYRCASSLDGSGANVLTFGAGSRLTVL.

The gene calls are TRBV19 and TRBJ2-1, with 9 bases aligning to TRBD1. This CDR3 contains 16 residues. Per germline, CDR1 LNHDA and CDR2 SQIVND (reference sequence). The trim removed 5 bases at V and 4 bases at J, leaving 9 bases unmatched. CDR3 in amino acids: CASSPHRDRAYNEQFF. The CDR3 DNA follows: TGTGCCAGTAGTCCGCACAGGGACAGGGCGTACAATGAGCAGTTCTTC.

This clone has a handful of counts. The V call is TRBV6-5, the J call TRBJ1-2, with TRBD1 as a possible D gene (6 bases). CDR1 and CDR2 from the germline V gene are MNHEY and SVGAGI. This CDR3 has 13 amino acids. Trimming removed 5 bases from V and 8 bases from J, with 15 bases in between. The CDR3 bases are TGTGCCAGCAGTCCCCCCTCAGGGGAAGGCTACACCTTC. Amino acids: CASSPPSGEGYTF.

This rearrangement joins TRBV7-3 to TRBJ1-5, with D maybe TRBD1 (6 bases). The CDR3 length is 18 residues. The germline V and J ends were trimmed by 2 bases and 6 bases, with 23 bases remaining between them. From germline, CDR1 is SGHTA and CDR2 FQGTGA. CDR3 sequence reads: CASSLLHLRGADTQPQHF. CDR3 nucleotides: TGTGCCAGCAGCTTACTCCATTTACGGGGGGCGGATACTCAGCCCCAGCATTTT.

This sequence joins TRBV2 and TRBJ2-1; TRBD2 agrees at 8 bases. V lost 7 bases to trimming and J lost 5 bases; unmatched junction nucleotides: 4. The CDR3 is 13 amino acids. Germline loops: CDR1 SNHLY, CDR2 FYNNEI. This chain's CDR3 is CASKREFNNEQFF. The DNA for the CDR3 is TGTGCCAGCAAGCGGGAGTTTAACAATGAGCAGTTCTTC. The entire variable domain, with the rest obtained from reference TRBV2 and TRBJ2-1, is as follows: EPEVTQTPSHQVTQMGQEVILRCVPISNHLYFYWYRQILGQKVEFLVSFYNNEISEKSEIFDDQFSVERPDGSNFTLKIRSTKLEDSAMYFCASKREFNNEQFFGPGTRLTVL.

Remarks on this clone: One junction end disagrees with the germline gene, perhaps due to a read error. This rearrangement joins TRBV7-7 to TRBJ2-2; 8 positions match TRBD1. Germline V gene sequence: CDR1 SSHAT, CDR2 FNYEAQ (reference sequence). The CDR3 sequence is 15 residues long. The CDR3 spells CASSLNRGDTGELFF. CDR3 DNA sequence: TGTGCTAGCAGCTTAAACAGGGGGGACACCGGGGAGCTGTTTTTT.

The chain links TRBV9 to TRBJ1-1; D possibly corresponds to TRBD1 (6 bases). In germline, CDR1 is SGDLS, CDR2 YYNGEE. The CDR3 is 12 residues long. Trimming left V 4 bases short and J 5 bases short, with 9 bases between. This CDR3 reads CASSRQGTEAFF. The CDR3 nucleotides read TGTGCCAGCAGCCGCCAGGGGACTGAAGCTTTCTTT.

This chain joins TRBV10-3 and TRBJ1-1; 9 bases line up with TRBD1. V shed 10 bases, J shed 0 bases, and the junction held 6 bases outside the gene matches. The CDR3 contains 14 residues. The germline CDR1 and CDR2 sequences are ENHRY and SYGVKD. The CDR3 sequence: CATTGGGLNTEAFF. In DNA form, the CDR3 reads TGTGCCACCACAGGGGGCGGTCTGAACACTGAAGCTTTCTTT.

The CDR3 here is CASSYSRGGPPLTQYF. CDR3 nucleotides: TGTGCCAGCAGTTACTCACGGGGGGGCCCTCCGCTGACCCAGTACTTC. This chain uses TRBV6-6 with TRBJ2-5; 8 positions match TRBD2. CDR3 length: 16 amino acids. CDR1 and CDR2 (germline): MNHNY, SVGAGI (reference sequence). J lost 7 bases, V lost 0 bases, and 10 bases had no gene match.

The V call is TRBV5-4, the J call TRBJ2-1; possible D gene TRBD1, 6 bases. This CDR3 region has 15 residues. Trimming removed 4 bases from V and 3 bases from J, with 14 bases in between. Germline CDR1 reads SGHNT; CDR2 reads YYREEE (reference sequence). The CDR3 region is CASSELLGGYNEQFF. The CDR3 DNA reads TGTGCCAGCAGCGAACTTCTAGGGGGCTACAATGAGCAGTTCTTC.

The chain joins TRBV4-2 to TRBJ1-3; 9 bases are shared with TRBD1. Germline CDR1 reads LGHNA; CDR2 reads YNFKEQ. The ends lost 4 bases at V and 0 bases at J; junction bases unmatched: 4. This CDR3 comprises 16 residues. CDR3 nucleotides: TGTGCCAGCAGCCCTAGGACAGGGGACTCTGGAAACACCATATATTTT. Translated: CASSPRTGDSGNTIYF.

This sequence joins TRBV7-9 and TRBJ1-3, with a weak D call TRBD1 (6 bases). Germline-derived CDR1 and CDR2 are SEHNR and FQNEAQ (reference sequence). The CDR3 contains 16 residues. V lost 1 base and J lost 0, with 10 bases in between. The CDR3 nucleotides are TGTGCCAGCAGCTTAGGGACAGTTCCCTCTGGAAACACCATATATTTT. Its protein is CASSLGTVPSGNTIYF.

V gene TRBV7-9 combines with J gene TRBJ2-3; D is uncertain. The CDR3 is made up of 15 amino acids. CDR1 is SEHNR and CDR2 is FQNEAQ in the germline V gene (reference sequence). The ends were cut back, 2 bases at V and 5 bases at J, with 14 bases in the middle. CDR3 amino acids: CASSLSARRGDTQYF. The CDR3 bases are TGTGCCAGCAGCTTATCGGCGCGGCGAGGAGATACGCAGTATTTT.

V gene TRBV11-1 combines with J gene TRBJ2-4; TRBD1 matches 8 bases. This CDR3 spans 17 amino acids. Per the germline V gene, CDR1 is SGHAT and CDR2 is FQDESV (reference sequence). Trimming removed 4 bases from V and 6 bases from J; junction bases left unmatched: 14. Here the CDR3 DNA reads TGTGCCAGCAGCTACAAACCGACAGGGGATTACGGAAACATTCAGTACTTC. This codes for CASSYKPTGDYGNIQYF.

V is TRBV4-3 and J is TRBJ1-2; tentative D call: TRBD1 (6 bases). This CDR3 contains 15 residues. Germline V CDR1 and CDR2: LGHNA, YSLEER. V gave up 3 bases and J gave up 8 bases, with 19 bases separating them. Written as DNA, the CDR3 is TGCGCCAGCAGCCACTCGGACAGTGTACTTGACGGCTACACCTTC. Amino acids: CASSHSDSVLDGYTF.

This chain joins TRBV6-1 and TRBJ1-1, with 7 bases that match TRBD1. The length of the CDR3 is 15 residues. With V trimmed by 6 bases and J by 0 bases, 7 bases remained unmatched. The germline V gene has CDR1 MNHNS and CDR2 SASEGT. CDR3 DNA: TGTGCCAGCAGGGATACGGGACAGCTGAACACTGAAGCTTTCTTT. Amino acid sequence: CASRDTGQLNTEAFF.